Shown below are 9 T cell receptor beta chains from a single sample sequenced in a study of blood T cell repertoires in COVID-19 (dated by TCRdb to 2018 to 2021). The library was built by means of the immunoSEQ multiplex PCR assay. TCRdb obtained this table from immuneACCESS and retained in-frame rearrangements with V and J assigned. These tables miss some clones; where compared with another copy, unresolved V genes account for less than half of the shortfall, and the remainder is unexplained. Recorded for this sample are about 130,000 clones; 75% to 90% of them occurred a single time. The top ten clonotypes cover 3.2% of the sample. Specimen: peripheral blood. These TCRs come from a woman older than 75 with COVID-19, enrolled during active disease.

The V and J genes are TRBV6-2 or TRBV6-3 and TRBJ2-7, with TRBD1 matching 7 bases. V was clipped by 5 bases and J by 3 bases; unmatched bases: 10. The CDR3 is 15 residues long. Germline V gives CDR1 MNHEY, CDR2 SVGEGT. This CDR3 reads CASSHRGPPFYEQYF. The CDR3 bases are TGTGCCAGCAGTCACAGGGGCCCCCCCTTCTACGAGCAGTACTTC.

This clone appeared once. The chain couples TRBV3-1 (or the pseudogene TRBV3-2) to TRBJ2-1; D is unresolved. The CDR3 has 12 residues. Deletions cut 0 bases from V and 11 bases from J, with 8 bases between. Germline assignment: CDR1 LGHDT and CDR2 YNNKEL (reference sequence). The CDR3 nucleotides read TGTGCCAGCAGCCAAGACAACACGAAGCAGTTCTTC. It is translated as CASSQDNTKQFF.

The chain is built from TRBV9 and TRBJ2-1; the match to TRBD2 covers 10 bases. The ends lost 0 bases at V and 3 bases at J; junction bases unmatched: 12. The CDR3 loop spans 19 amino acids. Germline CDR1 reads SGDLS; CDR2 reads YYNGEE. The CDR3 loop is CASSVGVSGRTQVYNEQFF. The CDR3 region has the DNA TGTGCCAGCAGCGTAGGGGTTAGCGGGAGGACGCAGGTCTACAATGAGCAGTTCTTC.

This chain uses TRBV7-8 with TRBJ2-5; D may be TRBD2 (6 bases). The V end lost 3 bases, the J end lost 5 bases, and 10 bases lay between the germline ends. CDR3 size: 13 residues. Germline-derived CDR1 and CDR2 are SGHVS and FQNEAQ. As DNA, the CDR3 is TGTGCCAGCAGCTTGGCGGGGTTGGAGACCCAGTACTTC. Translating it yields CASSLAGLETQYF.

The chain carries TRBV7-9 and TRBJ1-1, with no clear D. Trimming shortened V by 1 base and J by 1 base, and 10 bases separated the two germline ends. Looked up from germline, CDR1 is SEHNR and CDR2 is FQNEAQ (reference sequence). The CDR3 totals 15 residues. CDR3: CASSLDGRANTEAFF. CDR3 bases: TGTGCCAGCAGCTTAGATGGGAGGGCGAACACTGAAGCTTTCTTT.

This clone was detected only once. V is TRBV14 and J is TRBJ2-2; tentative D call: TRBD1 (7 bases). The CDR3 runs 16 residues. Trimming removed 1 base at V and 2 bases at J, with 11 bases between. Germline CDR1 and CDR2: SGHDN and FVKESK. The CDR3 DNA reads TGTGCCAGCAGCCAAGGGCAGGGGGGCAACACCGGGGAGCTGTTTTTT. This codes for CASSQGQGGNTGELFF.

This clone has a handful of counts. The rearrangement links TRBV3-1 (or the pseudogene TRBV3-2) to TRBJ1-1; no definite D call. The ends were cut back, 4 bases at V and 4 bases at J, with 10 bases in the middle. The CDR3 runs to 13 residues. The V gene's germline CDR1 is LGHDT and CDR2 YNNKEL (reference sequence). CDR3 loop: CASSPGAGTEAFF. The CDR3 nucleotides are TGTGCCAGCAGCCCCGGTGCGGGCACTGAAGCTTTCTTT.

CDR3 residues: CASSVVLPGTEAFF. CDR3 DNA sequence: TGTGCCAGTAGTGTAGTGTTACCCGGGACAGAAGCTTTCTTT. The V gene is TRBV19, the J gene TRBJ1-1; maybe TRBD1 (6 bases). The length of the CDR3 is 14 residues. V dropped 5 bases and J dropped 8 bases, with 18 bases sitting between them. CDR1 and CDR2 from the germline V gene are LNHDA and SQIVND (reference sequence).

J is TRBJ2-5 and V is TRBV5-1; 8 positions match TRBD1. V lost 2 bases to trimming and J lost 4 bases; unmatched junction nucleotides: 10. Germline V gives CDR1 SGHRS, CDR2 YFSETQ. This CDR3 contains 16 residues. In DNA form, the CDR3 reads TGCGCCAGCAGCTTTAGTCAGGGGGCGGTAAGAGAGACCCAGTACTTC. Protein product: CASSFSQGAVRETQYF. Full variable domain (missing parts from reference TRBV5-1 and TRBJ2-5): KAGVTQTPRYLIKTRGQQVTLSCSPISGHRSVSWYQQTPGQGLQFLFEYFSETQRNKGNFPGRFSGRQFSNSRSEMNVSTLELGDSALYLCASSFSQGAVRETQYFGPGTRLLVL.